The rows below give T cell receptor beta chains drawn from one sample of a study of T cell responses to AZD1222 COVID-19 vaccine. Repertoires were generated with immunoSEQ multiplex PCR, while TCRdb's copy carries only in-frame clones and drops some. Of roughly 110,000 clones listed, around 89% are singletons. The sample was peripheral blood, taken on day 0 of AZD1222 vaccination. Receptors were obtained from an adult in good health. CDR3s include the opening cysteine and the closing phenylalanine or tryptophan. A D gene is named only where the DNA matches it firmly. Part of the rows lack a size; the others show once, few, many or a class for expanded clones.

D gene,clone size,J gene,V gene,CDR3 DNA,CDR3 protein
.,.,TRBJ2-5,TRBV30,TGTGCCTGGGGCCGACGGCAAGAGACCCAGTACTTC,CAWGRRQETQYF
TRBD1,.,TRBJ2-7,TRBV20-1,TGCAGTGCAGGGACAGGTACCGAGCAGTACTTC,CSAGTGTEQYF
.,.,TRBJ2-7,TRBV28,TGTGCCAGCAGTTTCGAGGGTCGCACCTACGAGCAGTACTTC,CASSFEGRTYEQYF
.,.,TRBJ2-2,TRBV28,TGTGCCAGCAGGCCTACAGGGAACACCGGGGAGCTGTTTTTT,CASRPTGNTGELFF
TRBD1,.,TRBJ2-7,TRBV30,TGTGCCTGGAGTGTACTAGGGACAGGGAACGAGCAGTACTTC,CAWSVLGTGNEQYF
.,.,TRBJ1-5,TRBV24-1,TGTGCCACCAGTGATATTAATGCAGGGCCCCAGCATTTT,CATSDINAGPQHF
.,.,TRBJ2-7,TRBV4-1,TGCGCCAGCAGCCATTCCAGCCTCTACGAGCAGTACTTC,CASSHSSLYEQYF
.,.,TRBJ1-5,TRBV18,TGTGCCAGCTCACCACCCCAGGGAAGAGGTCAGCCCCAGCATTTT,CASSPPQGRGQPQHF
TRBD1,.,TRBJ1-3,TRBV6-5,TGTGCCAGCAGAGGGGGCGGTGGAAACACCATATATTTT,CASRGGGGNTIYF
.,.,TRBJ1-5,TRBV5-1,TGCGCCAGCAGCGTAGCTTCTCAAGGCGGGAGCAATCAGCCCCAGCATTTT,CASSVASQGGSNQPQHF
TRBD2,few,TRBJ2-7,TRBV6-5,TGTGCCAGCACCCCAAGACTAGCGGAGACCTACGAGCAGTACTTC,CASTPRLAETYEQYF
.,.,TRBJ1-5,TRBV24-1,TGTGCCACCAGCAGGGGTTGGGATCAGCCCCAGCATTTT,CATSRGWDQPQHF
TRBD2,.,TRBJ2-2,TRBV28,TGTGCCAGCAGCCCCGGACTAGCGGGAGGGCCAGGAGGGGAGCTGTTTTTT,CASSPGLAGGPGGELFF
.,.,TRBJ1-6,TRBV6-6,TGTGCCAGCAGACGAGGGCGGAGTCCAGGGAGGTCGTATAATTCACCCCTCCACTTT,CASRRGRSPGRSYNSPLHF
TRBD1,.,TRBJ1-4,TRBV7-2,TGTGCCAGCAGCCCGCAGGGACAGGGACGAGAAAAACTGTTTTTT,CASSPQGQGREKLFF
.,once,TRBJ1-3,TRBV19,TGTGCCAGTAGTCTCGGAGGGCGGAACACCATATATTTT,CASSLGGRNTIYF
.,.,TRBJ1-2,TRBV6-5,TGTGCCAGCAGTTACTGGCAGGGAGCCGGTTATGGCTACACCTTC,CASSYWQGAGYGYTF
TRBD2,.,TRBJ2-2,TRBV29-1,TGCAGCGTGCAGGGGACTAGCCCTGCCGGGGAGCTGTTTTTT,CSVQGTSPAGELFF
.,.,TRBJ1-1,TRBV6-5,TGTGCCAGCAGTTACGGCGGTCTGAACACTGAAGCTTTCTTT,CASSYGGLNTEAFF
.,.,TRBJ1-2,TRBV15,TGTGCCACCCGGGGCGATAACTATGGCTACACCTTC,CATRGDNYGYTF
TRBD1,many,TRBJ2-4,TRBV19,TGTGCCAGTAGTCAAGACAGGGTAGGAAACATTCAGTACTTC,CASSQDRVGNIQYF
TRBD2,.,TRBJ2-7,TRBV6-6,TGTGCCAGCAGTCCTCGGGGGACCCGGACTAGCGGCTCCTACGAGCAGTACTTC,CASSPRGTRTSGSYEQYF
.,.,TRBJ1-1,TRBV6-1,TGTGCCAGCAGTGAAAGCTACCCGAAAGCTTTCTTT,CASSESYPKAFF
TRBD1,.,TRBJ2-7,TRBV30,TGTGCCTGGAGCCAAGGGACAGGGGGCTACGAGCAGTACTTC,CAWSQGTGGYEQYF
TRBD2,once,TRBJ2-1,TRBV18,TGTGCCAGCTCACTACCGGGACTAGGTGTCGTCAATGAGCAGTTCTTC,CASSLPGLGVVNEQFF
.,.,TRBJ2-5,TRBV28,TGTGCCAGCAGTTTTATAGAGACCCAGTACTTC,CASSFIETQYF
TRBD2,.,TRBJ2-5,TRBV7-8,TGTGCCAGCAGCCTCAGCGGGAGAGGGGGAGAGACCCAGTACTTC,CASSLSGRGGETQYF
TRBD2,.,TRBJ2-3,TRBV6-1,TGTGCCAGCAGTGAACGGACTAGCGGGAGAGTAAGCCCAGATACGCAGTATTTT,CASSERTSGRVSPDTQYF
.,.,TRBJ2-5,TRBV19,TGTGCCACTTCAGCGGGTAAAGAGACCCAGTACTTC,CATSAGKETQYF
.,.,TRBJ1-2,TRBV12-3/TRBV12-4,TGTGCCAGCTCGGGGGGCAGCAACTATGGCTACACCTTC,CASSGGSNYGYTF
TRBD1,.,TRBJ1-1,TRBV11-2,TGTGCCAGCAGCGTAGAGGACAGGGTGAGCGGTGAAGCTTTCTTT,CASSVEDRVSGEAFF
.,.,TRBJ2-7,TRBV21-1,TGTGCCAGCAGCTCGGGGACGCCGCTCTACGAGCAGTACTTC,CASSSGTPLYEQYF
.,.,TRBJ1-1,TRBV18,TGTGCCAGCTCACTATTTCCGACAGAGACGAACACTGAAGCTTTCTTT,CASSLFPTETNTEAFF
.,.,TRBJ2-5,TRBV9,TGTGCCAGCAGCGTAGTCGGGACCCAAGAGACCCAGTACTTC,CASSVVGTQETQYF
.,.,TRBJ1-1,TRBV3-1/TRBV3-2,TGTGCCAGCAGCCAAGATCGACAGCGTGAAGCTTTCTTT,CASSQDRQREAFF
.,.,TRBJ1-5,TRBV28,TGTGCCAGCGCGGGGGGAGGCAATCAGCCCCAGCATTTT,CASAGGGNQPQHF
.,.,TRBJ2-5,TRBV9,TGTGCCAGCAGCGTAGGCGTTATCCAAGAGACCCAGTACTTC,CASSVGVIQETQYF
.,.,TRBJ2-4,TRBV6-2/TRBV6-3,TGTGCCAGCAGTCTCGGATCCCAAAACATTCAGTACTTC,CASSLGSQNIQYF
.,.,TRBJ1-6,TRBV6-5,TGTGCCAGCAGTTGGGACGGCTCCTATAATTCACCCCTCCACTTT,CASSWDGSYNSPLHF
.,.,TRBJ1-2,TRBV7-9,TGTGCCAGCAAATGGGGGACTTCTAACTATGGCTACACCTTC,CASKWGTSNYGYTF
.,.,TRBJ2-7,TRBV19,TGTGCCAGTAGTATACCAGGCCAATCCTACGAGCAGTACTTC,CASSIPGQSYEQYF
TRBD1,.,TRBJ1-6,TRBV4-2,TGTGCCAGCAGCCAGCCGGGACAGGGAAATTCACCCCTCCACTTT,CASSQPGQGNSPLHF
.,.,TRBJ1-5,TRBV28,TGTGCCAGCAGAAAACAGGGAAGGAGCAATCAGCCCCAGCATTTT,CASRKQGRSNQPQHF
.,.,TRBJ2-2,TRBV2,TGTGCCAGCACAGTGGAAGGGGCCGGGGAGCTGTTTTTT,CASTVEGAGELFF
.,.,TRBJ2-2,TRBV12-3/TRBV12-4,TGTGCCAGCAGTTTAGCGAGGGCCGGGGAGCTGTTTTTT,CASSLARAGELFF
.,.,TRBJ2-7,TRBV4-3,TGCGCCAGCAGCACCGAAGGGGGGAGAGAGCAGTACTTC,CASSTEGGREQYF
TRBD1,.,TRBJ2-7,TRBV30,TGTGCCTGGAGTGTGTGGGGACAGGGGGAAAGCGAGCAGTACTTC,CAWSVWGQGESEQYF
TRBD1,few,TRBJ2-7,TRBV4-3,TGCGCCAGCAGCCAAGAGACAGGGCGCAAGCAGTACTTC,CASSQETGRKQYF
TRBD1,few,TRBJ2-2,TRBV11-3,TGTGCCAGCAGCTTAGCACAAGGGGGGACAGGGAACACCGGGGAGCTGTTTTTT,CASSLAQGGTGNTGELFF
TRBD1,.,TRBJ1-4,TRBV18,TGTGCCAGCTCACGATCGACAGGGGACACTGAAAAACTGTTTTTT,CASSRSTGDTEKLFF
.,.,TRBJ2-1,TRBV29-1,TGCAGCGTTGAAGGGGGAACATCCGGGTACAATGAGCAGTTCTTC,CSVEGGTSGYNEQFF